This T cell receptor (beta chain) appears in the sequencing data of a study of CD8 T cells in ankylosing spondylitis. V was pared by 1 base and J by 7 bases, with 9 bases of the junction left unmatched. This CDR3 comprises 15 residues. In germline, CDR1 is SGHTA, CDR2 FQGNSA. Regarding the study as a whole: Earlier authors reported some of these motif variants in reactive arthritis synovial fluid and blood.

In making TCR beta libraries, quantitative 5'-RACE with molecular barcodes was used. TCRdb independently ran MiXCR on the 5' RACE reads; one entry per CDR3 protein. The table lists fewer than 200,000 distinct CDR3 sequences, roughly 18% of them singletons. This clonotype was observed at least ten times. Its specificity is unknown. The rearrangement joins TRBV7-2 to TRBJ2-5, with 7 bases matching TRBD2. The origin of this receptor is a male donor between 5 and 35 years old with ankylosing spondylitis or in good health (not recorded which). Sequencing input: blood, either unsorted or a sorted T cell fraction (not recorded which). As DNA, the CDR3 is TGTGCCAGCAGCTTAGGGTGGGAGGGTCTGGGGACCCAGTACTTC. This translates into CASSLGWEGLGTQYF.